One and the same sample provided the 22 T cell receptor beta chains below, sequenced in a study of blood T cell repertoires in COVID-19. Generated by immunoSEQ multiplex PCR, the TCRdb table keeps only in-frame clones and is missing some. The table includes just under 150,000 clones, approximately 89% detected once. Sequenced sample: peripheral blood. These receptor sequences come from a human donor in a cohort sampled during active COVID-19.

V and J are TRBV11-2 and TRBJ2-7, with D perhaps matching TRBD2 (5 bases). Germline assignment: CDR1 SGHAT and CDR2 FQNNGV. Trimming took off 0 bases at V and 3 bases at J, with 12 bases between the two ends. This CDR3 is 15 amino acids long. The chain's CDR3 is CASSLDGVPSYEQYF. In DNA, the CDR3 is TGTGCCAGCAGCTTAGACGGGGTACCAAGCTACGAGCAGTACTTC. Full variable domain (missing parts from reference TRBV11-2 and TRBJ2-7): EAGVAQSPRYKIIEKRQSVAFWCNPISGHATLYWYQQILGQGPKLLIQFQNNGVVDDSQLPKDRFSAERLKGVDSTLKIQPAKLEDSAVYLCASSLDGVPSYEQYFGPGTRLTVT.

V and J are TRBV7-6 and TRBJ1-4, with D unclear. CDR1 is SGHVS, CDR2 FNYEAQ, per germline. The CDR3 runs 14 residues. Trimming removed 4 bases at V and 4 bases at J, with 10 bases between. CDR3 in DNA: TGTGCCAGCAGCTCGTATCCTCTTAATGAAAAACTGTTTTTT. Translating it yields CASSSYPLNEKLFF.

This sequence joins TRBV9 and TRBJ2-3, with 7 bases that match TRBD2. Germline V gives CDR1 SGDLS, CDR2 YYNGEE. The trim removed 4 bases at V and 0 bases at J, leaving 14 bases unmatched. This CDR3 spans 18 amino acids. As DNA, the CDR3 is TGTGCCAGCAGCCCACACCGGAGTCGGGGAGGGAGCACAGATACGCAGTATTTT. The encoded protein is CASSPHRSRGGSTDTQYF.

V gene TRBV11-2 combines with J gene TRBJ1-2; no firm D call. CDR1 SGHAT and CDR2 FQNNGV come from the germline V gene. This CDR3 is built from 13 residues. V dropped 1 base and J dropped 3 bases, with 6 bases sitting between them. The DNA for the CDR3 is TGTGCCAGCAGCTTAGGCGGGGACTATGGCTACACCTTC. This encodes CASSLGGDYGYTF.

This chain connects TRBV6-5 to TRBJ2-2, with 9 positions matching TRBD1. The CDR3 runs to 15 residues. The germline gives CDR1 MNHEY, CDR2 SVGAGI. V trimming: 6 bases; J trimming: 1 base; junction bases outside the gene matches: 3. The CDR3 nucleotides read TGTGCCAGCAGACGGGACAGGGTGAACACCGGGGAGCTGTTTTTT. It is translated as CASRRDRVNTGELFF.

The V call is TRBV19, the J call TRBJ1-2; D call uncertain. The CDR3 length is 14 residues. V shed 6 bases and J shed 4 bases, with 15 bases lying between them. Germline V gene lookup returns CDR1 LNHDA and CDR2 SQIVND (reference sequence). The DNA for the CDR3 is TGTGCCAGTAGCCAACAACCGTCCGTCTATGGCTACACCTTC. Residues: CASSQQPSVYGYTF. Filled out from reference TRBV19 and TRBJ1-2, the complete variable domain reads DGGITQSPKYLFRKEGQNVTLSCEQNLNHDAMYWYRQDPGQGLRLIYYSQIVNDFQKGDIAEGYSVSREKKESFPLTVTSAQKNPTAFYLCASSQQPSVYGYTFGSGTRLTVV.

The gene calls are TRBV19 and TRBJ2-4; TRBD1 aligns across 8 bases. The CDR3 totals 14 residues. V lost 5 bases, J lost 7 bases, and 7 bases stayed unmatched. Germline V CDR1 and CDR2: LNHDA, SQIVND (reference sequence). The chain's CDR3 is CASSPRTGSNIQYF. For the CDR3, the DNA is TGTGCCAGTAGTCCCCGGACAGGGTCCAACATTCAGTACTTC.

The rearrangement links TRBV7-2 to TRBJ1-5; maybe TRBD1 (5 bases). The V end lost 2 bases, the J end lost 0 bases, and 11 bases lay between the germline ends. CDR3 length: 16 amino acids. Germline CDR1 SGHTA, CDR2 FQGNSA. CDR3 nucleotides: TGTGCCAGCAGCTTAACAGGACCATATAGCAATCAGCCCCAGCATTTT. It translates to CASSLTGPYSNQPQHF.

The V call is TRBV6-6, the J call TRBJ2-5; no clear D. V was cut by 0 bases and J by 5 bases, with 10 bases left in between. Germline V gene sequence: CDR1 MNHNY, CDR2 SVGAGI (reference sequence). The CDR3 runs to 14 residues. The CDR3 DNA is TGTGCCAGCAGTTACTCGCCCGCCGGGGAGACCCAGTACTTC. Protein: CASSYSPAGETQYF.

This clone has only one observation. The chain is built from TRBV10-3 and TRBJ1-1; D is ambiguous. Germline V CDR1 and CDR2: ENHRY, SYGVKD. This CDR3 spans 13 amino acids. The V end was cut by 10 bases, the J end by 0 bases, with 12 bases between. CDR3 bases: TGTGCCAGAAGGCGTGAGGTGAACACTGAAGCTTTCTTT. Protein sequence: CARRREVNTEAFF.

This rearrangement joins TRBV4-1 to TRBJ2-2; D may be TRBD1 (5 bases). There are 16 residues in the CDR3. V lost 1 base to trimming and J lost 3 bases, with 12 bases between them. Per germline, CDR1 MGHRA and CDR2 YSYEKL. In DNA form, the CDR3 reads TGCGCCAGCAGCCAAGCAGGGCCCCTTGACACCGGGGAGCTGTTTTTT. This translates into CASSQAGPLDTGELFF.

As concerns this clone: Other DNA variants within this sample encode the same CDR3. The genes are TRBV5-1 and TRBJ2-3, with 9 bases matching TRBD1. The length of the CDR3 is 16 residues. CDR1 and CDR2 from the germline V gene are SGHRS and YFSETQ. V gave up 0 bases and J gave up 3 bases; unmatched junction bases: 5. The CDR3 sequence: CASSLDRGLGTDTQYF. CDR3 in DNA: TGCGCCAGCAGCTTGGACAGGGGGCTGGGTACAGATACGCAGTATTTT. Drawing the rest from reference TRBV5-1 and TRBJ2-3, the complete variable domain is KAGVTQTPRYLIKTRGQQVTLSCSPISGHRSVSWYQQTPGQGLQFLFEYFSETQRNKGNFPGRFSGRQFSNSRSEMNVSTLELGDSALYLCASSLDRGLGTDTQYFGPGTRLTVL.

The table lists this clone with a count of one. V usage is TRBV5-1 and J usage is TRBJ1-1, with 8 bases matching TRBD1. V shed 3 bases, J shed 7 bases, and the junction held 2 bases outside the gene matches. The CDR3 is 12 amino acids. The V gene's germline CDR1 is SGHRS and CDR2 YFSETQ. CDR3 region: CASSWGQDEAFF. CDR3 DNA sequence: TGCGCCAGCAGCTGGGGACAGGATGAAGCTTTCTTT. The complete variable domain, with remaining parts taken from reference TRBV5-1 and TRBJ1-1, reads KAGVTQTPRYLIKTRGQQVTLSCSPISGHRSVSWYQQTPGQGLQFLFEYFSETQRNKGNFPGRFSGRQFSNSRSEMNVSTLELGDSALYLCASSWGQDEAFFGQGTRLTVV.

This chain links TRBV5-1 with TRBJ1-5; D unresolved. The CDR3 contains 13 residues. The germline V gene encodes CDR1 SGHRS and CDR2 YFSETQ. V was pared by 0 bases and J by 5 bases, with 6 bases between. This CDR3 reads CASSLDSDQPQHF. The CDR3 DNA is TGCGCCAGCAGCTTGGACAGTGATCAGCCCCAGCATTTT.

CDR3 loop: CASSVTGSVTDTQYF. The CDR3 DNA is TGCGCCAGCAGCGTGACAGGGTCGGTCACAGATACGCAGTATTTT. V gene TRBV5-1 combines with J gene TRBJ2-3; 7 nucleotides line up with TRBD1. Germline CDR1 SGHRS, CDR2 YFSETQ. This CDR3 has 15 residues. The trim removed 4 bases at V and 2 bases at J, leaving 7 bases unmatched.

This chain uses TRBV29-1 with TRBJ2-1; possible D gene TRBD1, 6 bases. The CDR3 length is 14 residues. Looked up from germline, CDR1 is SQVTM and CDR2 is ANQGSEA. The germline V and J ends were trimmed by 7 bases and 1 base, with 14 bases remaining between them. The CDR3, as DNA: TGCAGCGCCACCGACGACAGGTCCTACAATGAGCAGTTCTTC. Translation gives CSATDDRSYNEQFF.

V usage is TRBV5-7 and J usage is TRBJ2-1; D may be TRBD2 (6 bases). TRBV5-7 is an open reading frame, and its role is uncertain. Trimming took 1 base from V and 7 from J, leaving 12 bases between them. This CDR3 spans 14 amino acids. CDR3 sequence: CASSLLEGGNEQFF. In DNA, the CDR3 is TGTGCCAGCAGCTTGTTAGAAGGAGGGAATGAGCAGTTCTTC.

This clone appeared once. The chain links TRBV2 to TRBJ2-7, with TRBD2 matching over 7 bases. The CDR3 consists of 15 residues. CDR1 is SNHLY, CDR2 FYNNEI, per germline. V lost 7 bases to trimming and J lost 4 bases; unmatched junction nucleotides: 13. This CDR3 reads CASMLAASGGYEQYF. The CDR3 DNA reads TGTGCCAGCATGCTTGCAGCTAGCGGCGGTTACGAGCAGTACTTC.

The rearrangement uses TRBV20-1 and TRBJ2-7; 9 bases agree with TRBD1. Germline V CDR1 and CDR2: DFQATT, SNEGSKA (reference sequence). V lost 3 bases, J lost 7 bases, and 25 bases stayed unmatched. The CDR3 is 19 residues long. The CDR3: CSASNFGYWDREGAGEQYF. The CDR3 DNA reads TGCAGTGCTAGTAACTTTGGTTATTGGGACAGGGAGGGGGCCGGAGAGCAGTACTTC.

The chain recombines TRBV7-9 with TRBJ1-2; 11 nucleotides match TRBD1. Unmatched junction bases numbered 11, after V lost 5 bases and J lost 0 bases. The CDR3 is made up of 18 amino acids. Looked up from germline, CDR1 is SEHNR and CDR2 is FQNEAQ (reference sequence). CDR3 residues: CASSPLWGTGGANYGYTF. For the CDR3, the DNA is TGTGCCAGCAGCCCTCTTTGGGGGACAGGGGGAGCTAACTATGGCTACACCTTC.

This chain links TRBV2 with TRBJ2-7; tentatively, D is TRBD2 (5 bases). The V gene's germline CDR1 is SNHLY and CDR2 FYNNEI. This CDR3 has 16 residues. The ends were cut back, 3 bases at V and 0 bases at J, with 15 bases in the middle. CDR3 sequence: CASSDPPGSVSYEQYF. DNA for the CDR3: TGTGCCAGCAGTGACCCTCCGGGGTCTGTCTCCTACGAGCAGTACTTC. The full variable domain, rest sourced from reference TRBV2 and TRBJ2-7, is EPEVTQTPSHQVTQMGQEVILRCVPISNHLYFYWYRQILGQKVEFLVSFYNNEISEKSEIFDDQFSVERPDGSNFTLKIRSTKLEDSAMYFCASSDPPGSVSYEQYFGPGTRLTVT.

The V call is TRBV27, the J call TRBJ2-5, with 8 bases matching TRBD1. The CDR3 consists of 14 residues. CDR1 and CDR2 from the germline V gene are MNHEY and SMNVEV (reference sequence). V lost 5 bases, J lost 5 bases, and 7 bases stayed unmatched. The CDR3 here is CASSPRTGLETQYF. Here the CDR3 DNA reads TGTGCCAGCAGTCCGAGGACAGGGTTGGAGACCCAGTACTTC.